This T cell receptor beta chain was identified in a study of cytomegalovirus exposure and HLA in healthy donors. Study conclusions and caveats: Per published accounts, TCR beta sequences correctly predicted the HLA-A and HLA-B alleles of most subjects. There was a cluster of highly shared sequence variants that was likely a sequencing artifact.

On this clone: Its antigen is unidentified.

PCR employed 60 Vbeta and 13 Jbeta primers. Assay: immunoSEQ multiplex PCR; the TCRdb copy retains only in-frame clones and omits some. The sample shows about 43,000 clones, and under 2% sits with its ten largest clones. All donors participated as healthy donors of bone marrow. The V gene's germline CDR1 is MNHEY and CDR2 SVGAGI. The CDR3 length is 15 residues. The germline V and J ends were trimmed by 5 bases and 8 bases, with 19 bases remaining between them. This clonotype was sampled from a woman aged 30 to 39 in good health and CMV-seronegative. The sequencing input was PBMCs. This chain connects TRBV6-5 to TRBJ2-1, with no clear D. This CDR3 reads CASSPRVAAAYEQFF. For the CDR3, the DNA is TGTGCCAGCAGTCCACGGGTGGCTGCTGCTTATGAGCAGTTCTTC.